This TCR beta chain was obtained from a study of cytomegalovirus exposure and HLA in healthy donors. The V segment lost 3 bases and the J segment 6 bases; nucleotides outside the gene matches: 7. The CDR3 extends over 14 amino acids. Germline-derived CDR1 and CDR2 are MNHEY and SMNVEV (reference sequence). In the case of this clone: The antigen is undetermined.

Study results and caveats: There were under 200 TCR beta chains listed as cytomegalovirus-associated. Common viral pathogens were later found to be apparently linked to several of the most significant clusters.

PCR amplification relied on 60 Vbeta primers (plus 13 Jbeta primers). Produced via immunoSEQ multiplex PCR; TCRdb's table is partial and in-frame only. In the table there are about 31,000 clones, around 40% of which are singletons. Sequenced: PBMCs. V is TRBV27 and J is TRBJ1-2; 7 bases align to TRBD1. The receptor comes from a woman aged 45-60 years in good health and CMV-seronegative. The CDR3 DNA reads TGTGCCAGCAGTTTCAGGGGGATGCCACATGGCTACACCTTC. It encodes CASSFRGMPHGYTF.